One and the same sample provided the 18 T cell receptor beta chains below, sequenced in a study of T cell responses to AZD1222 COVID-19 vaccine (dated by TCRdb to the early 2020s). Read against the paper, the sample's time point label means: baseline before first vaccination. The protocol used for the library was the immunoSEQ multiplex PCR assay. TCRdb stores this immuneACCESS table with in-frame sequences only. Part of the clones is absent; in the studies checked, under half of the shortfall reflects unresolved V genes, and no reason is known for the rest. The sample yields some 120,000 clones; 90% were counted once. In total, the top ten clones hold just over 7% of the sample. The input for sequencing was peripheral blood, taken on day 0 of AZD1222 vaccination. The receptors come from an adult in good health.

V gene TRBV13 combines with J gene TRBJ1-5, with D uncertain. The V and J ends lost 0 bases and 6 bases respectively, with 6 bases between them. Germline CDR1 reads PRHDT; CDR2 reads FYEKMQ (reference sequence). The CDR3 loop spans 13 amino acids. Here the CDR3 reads CASSLGGGQPQHF. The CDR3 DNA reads TGTGCCAGCAGCTTAGGGGGAGGTCAGCCCCAGCATTTT. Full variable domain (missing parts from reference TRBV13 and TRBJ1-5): AAGVIQSPRHLIKEKRETATLKCYPIPRHDTVYWYQQGPGQDPQFLISFYEKMQSDKGSIPDRFSAQQFSDYHSELNMSSLELGDSALYFCASSLGGGQPQHFGDGTRLSIL.

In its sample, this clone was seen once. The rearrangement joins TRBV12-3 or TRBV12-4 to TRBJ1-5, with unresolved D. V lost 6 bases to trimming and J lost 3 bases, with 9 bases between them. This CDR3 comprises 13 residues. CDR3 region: CASSRTDNQPQHF. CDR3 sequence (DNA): TGTGCCAGCAGCCGGACGGACAATCAGCCCCAGCATTTT.

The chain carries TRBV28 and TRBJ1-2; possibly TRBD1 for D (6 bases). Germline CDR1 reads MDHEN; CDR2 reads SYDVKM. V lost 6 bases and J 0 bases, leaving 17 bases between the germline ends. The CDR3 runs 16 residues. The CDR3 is CASRTTGQLANYGYTF. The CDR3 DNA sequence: TGTGCCAGCAGAACAACCGGACAGCTAGCTAACTATGGCTACACCTTC.

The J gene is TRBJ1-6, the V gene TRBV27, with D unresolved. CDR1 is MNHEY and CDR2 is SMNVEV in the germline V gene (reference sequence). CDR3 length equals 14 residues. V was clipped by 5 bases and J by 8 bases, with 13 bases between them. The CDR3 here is CASSILDRDSPLHF. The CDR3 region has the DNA TGTGCCAGCAGTATCCTCGACCGGGATTCACCCCTCCACTTT.

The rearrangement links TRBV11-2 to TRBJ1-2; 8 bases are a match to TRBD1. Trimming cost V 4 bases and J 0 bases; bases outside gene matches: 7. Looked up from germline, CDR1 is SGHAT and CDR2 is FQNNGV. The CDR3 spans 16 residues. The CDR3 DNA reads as TGTGCCAGCAGCTCCGGACAGGGAACAACTAACTATGGCTACACCTTC. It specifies CASSSGQGTTNYGYTF.

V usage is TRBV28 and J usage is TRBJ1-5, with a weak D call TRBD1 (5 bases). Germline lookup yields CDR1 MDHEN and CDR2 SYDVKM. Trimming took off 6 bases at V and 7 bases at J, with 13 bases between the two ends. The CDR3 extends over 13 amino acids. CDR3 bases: TGTGCCAGCAGCCATCTCAGGGAACAGCCCCAGCATTTT. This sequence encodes CASSHLREQPQHF.

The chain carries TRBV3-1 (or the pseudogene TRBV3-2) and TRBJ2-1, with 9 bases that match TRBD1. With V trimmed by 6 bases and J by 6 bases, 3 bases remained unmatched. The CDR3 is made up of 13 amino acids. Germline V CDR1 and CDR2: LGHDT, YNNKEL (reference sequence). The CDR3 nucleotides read TGTGCCAGCAGTCAGACAGGGGGCAATGAGCAGTTCTTC. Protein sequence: CASSQTGGNEQFF.

The CDR3 spells CASSATSGSGYEQYF. CDR3 DNA: TGTGCCAGCAGCGCCACTAGCGGGAGTGGGTACGAGCAGTACTTC. This chain uses TRBV13 with TRBJ2-7, with 11 nucleotides matching TRBD2. Germline V CDR1 and CDR2: PRHDT, FYEKMQ (reference sequence). V trimming: 5 bases; J trimming: 4 bases; junction bases outside the gene matches: 7. CDR3 size: 15 residues.

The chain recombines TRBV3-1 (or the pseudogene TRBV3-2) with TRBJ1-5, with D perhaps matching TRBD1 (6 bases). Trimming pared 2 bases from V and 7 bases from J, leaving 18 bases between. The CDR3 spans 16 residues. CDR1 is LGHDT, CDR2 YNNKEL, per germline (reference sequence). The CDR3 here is CASSQTAGGAGQPQHF. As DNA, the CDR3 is TGTGCCAGCAGCCAAACGGCGGGGGGCGCAGGGCAGCCCCAGCATTTT.

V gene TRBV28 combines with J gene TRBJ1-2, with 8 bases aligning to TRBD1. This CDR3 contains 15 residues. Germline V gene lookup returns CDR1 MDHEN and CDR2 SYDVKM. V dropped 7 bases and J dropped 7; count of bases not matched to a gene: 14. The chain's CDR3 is CASTNSGTGGIGYTF. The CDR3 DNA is TGTGCCAGCACCAACTCCGGGACAGGAGGGATTGGCTACACCTTC.

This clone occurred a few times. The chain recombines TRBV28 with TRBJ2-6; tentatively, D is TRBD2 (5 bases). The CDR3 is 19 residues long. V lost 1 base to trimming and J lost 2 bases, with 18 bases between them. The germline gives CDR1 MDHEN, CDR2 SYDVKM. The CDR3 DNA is TGTGCCAGCAGTTTATTTCTGCGACGGGGAGTTGCTGGGGCCAACGTCCTGACTTTC. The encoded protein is CASSLFLRRGVAGANVLTF.

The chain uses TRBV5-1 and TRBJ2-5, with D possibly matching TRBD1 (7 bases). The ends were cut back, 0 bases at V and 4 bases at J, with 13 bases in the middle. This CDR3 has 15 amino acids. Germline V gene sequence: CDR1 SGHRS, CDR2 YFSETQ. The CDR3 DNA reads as TGCGCCAGCAGCTTGGTACAGGGGCGGGGAGAGACCCAGTACTTC. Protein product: CASSLVQGRGETQYF.

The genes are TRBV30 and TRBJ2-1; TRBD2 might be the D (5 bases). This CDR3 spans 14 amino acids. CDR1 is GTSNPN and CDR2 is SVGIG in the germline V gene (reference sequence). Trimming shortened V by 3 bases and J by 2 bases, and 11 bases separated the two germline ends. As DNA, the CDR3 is TGTGCCTGGAGCTTAGGCGGGCCCTACAATGAGCAGTTCTTC. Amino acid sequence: CAWSLGGPYNEQFF.

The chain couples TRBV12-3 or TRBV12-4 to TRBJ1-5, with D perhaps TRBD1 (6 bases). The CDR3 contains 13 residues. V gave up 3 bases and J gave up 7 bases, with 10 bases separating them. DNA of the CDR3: TGTGCCAGCAGTTTCGAAGGGGGGCAGCCCCAGCATTTT. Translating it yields CASSFEGGQPQHF.

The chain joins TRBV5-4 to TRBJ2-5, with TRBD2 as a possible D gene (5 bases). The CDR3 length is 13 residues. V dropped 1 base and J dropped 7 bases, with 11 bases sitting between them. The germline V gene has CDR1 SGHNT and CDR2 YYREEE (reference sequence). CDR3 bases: TGTGCCAGCAGCTTGACGCCCCGGGGGACCCAGTACTTC. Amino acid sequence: CASSLTPRGTQYF.

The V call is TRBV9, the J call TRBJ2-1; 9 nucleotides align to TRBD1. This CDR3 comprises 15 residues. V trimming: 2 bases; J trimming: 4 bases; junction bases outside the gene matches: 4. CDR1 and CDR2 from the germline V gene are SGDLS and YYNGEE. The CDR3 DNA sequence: TGTGCCAGCAGCGTCAAGACAGGGGGTTACAATGAGCAGTTCTTC. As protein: CASSVKTGGYNEQFF.

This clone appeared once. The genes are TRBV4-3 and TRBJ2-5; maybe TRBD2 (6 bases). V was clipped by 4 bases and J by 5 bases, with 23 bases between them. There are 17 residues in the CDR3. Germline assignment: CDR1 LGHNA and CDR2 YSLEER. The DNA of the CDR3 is TGCGCCAGCAGCCGCTTGGAGGGACTGTTAAAGGGGGAGACCCAGTACTTC. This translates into CASSRLEGLLKGETQYF.

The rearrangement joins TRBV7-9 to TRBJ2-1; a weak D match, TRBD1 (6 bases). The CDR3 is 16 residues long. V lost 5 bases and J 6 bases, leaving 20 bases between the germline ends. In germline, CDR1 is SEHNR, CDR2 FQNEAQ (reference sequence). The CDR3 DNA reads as TGTGCCAGCAGCGACAGGCAGGACCAATCTTTCAATGAGCAGTTCTTC. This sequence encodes CASSDRQDQSFNEQFF.